Each of the 29 T cell receptor beta chains below was sequenced from the same sample in a study of T cell clonality in common variable immunodeficiency. Whole-study results and caveats: Fewer deletions and N-nucleotide insertions were reportedly seen in common variable immunodeficiency TCR beta sequences.

Their target antigens are unknown. Clones were read by immunoSEQ multiplex PCR, and TCRdb kept only the in-frame ones, dropping some. The sample contains around 28,000 clones, none of them singletons. The material sequenced was peripheral blood mononuclear cells. The origin of the receptors is a human donor with common variable immunodeficiency.

This clone was seen many times. The CDR3 end is not reached by the read, which stops 3 residues before it; the germline J gene fills it in. The rearrangement uses TRBV20-1 and TRBJ2-7, with 8 bases lining up with TRBD2. This CDR3 region has 16 residues. The germline V gene has CDR1 DFQATT and CDR2 SNEGSKA (reference sequence). The V and J ends lost 0 bases and 3 bases, in that order; junction bases with no gene match: 10. CDR3 region: CSARDLGGGLLYEQYF. The covered CDR3 bases are TGCAGTGCTAGAGATCTGGGCGGGGGGCTCCTCTACGAG.

This clone has only a few counts. The CDR3 end is not reached by the read, which stops 3 residues before it; the germline J gene fills it in. This sequence joins TRBV7-8 and TRBJ1-1; D call uncertain. The germline V gene has CDR1 SGHVS and CDR2 FQNEAQ. The V gene lost 1 base and the J gene lost 3 bases, with 9 bases spanning the gap. This CDR3 has 14 amino acids. CDR3 loop: CASSLGNADTEAFF. The sequenced part of the CDR3 DNA is TGTGCCAGCAGCTTAGGAAATGCGGACACTGAA.

With regard to this clone: The read stops 3 residues short of the end of the CDR3; the missing end is completed from the germline J gene. The V call is TRBV2, the J call TRBJ2-5, with TRBD1 identical over 9 bases. The CDR3 consists of 17 residues. J gave up 2 bases and V 6 bases, and 13 bases lay outside the gene matches. The germline V gene encodes CDR1 SNHLY and CDR2 FYNNEI. CDR3 in amino acids: CASRGGLGTGQQETQYF. The sequenced CDR3 bases are TGTGCCAGCAGAGGAGGGTTAGGGACAGGGCAACAAGAGACC.

With regard to this clone: Sequencing ends 3 residues short of the CDR3 end; the germline J gene provides the rest. V gene TRBV7-9 combines with J gene TRBJ2-3; unclear D gene. Trimming stripped 5 bases from V and 0 bases from J, with 9 bases between. Germline lookup yields CDR1 SEHNR and CDR2 FQNEAQ (reference sequence). The CDR3 sequence is 14 residues long. The sequenced CDR3 bases are TGTGCCAGCAGCCCATACAGTAGCACAGATACG. Its protein product is CASSPYSSTDT. The CDR3 reads in full as CASSPYSSTDTQYF.

Only a few counts were recorded for this clone. The DNA ends 3 residues before the CDR3 does, and the rest of the CDR3 is filled in from the germline J gene. The chain is built from TRBV18 and TRBJ1-2, with D possibly matching TRBD1 (5 bases). Germline CDR1 reads KGHSH; CDR2 reads LQKENI. CDR3 length equals 14 residues. Between the trimmed V and J ends, which lost 2 bases and 2 bases, there was a span of 9 bases. CDR3 DNA (partial): TGTGCCAGCTCACCAGCAGGGAAAAACTATGGC. Translating it yields CASSPAGKNYG. The whole CDR3 protein is CASSPAGKNYGYTF.

This clone has only a few counts. The read halts 3 residues ahead of the CDR3 end, with the missing end drawn from the germline J gene. The gene calls are TRBV30 and TRBJ2-1; 10 nucleotides align to TRBD2. The CDR3 sequence is 16 residues long. Losses at the gene ends were 0 bases for V and 2 bases for J; bases not matched to a gene: 4. Germline V gene lookup returns CDR1 GTSNPN and CDR2 SVGIG (reference sequence). CDR3 amino acids: CAWSVAGGTTYNEQFF. The part of the CDR3 DNA that was read is TGTGCCTGGAGTGTAGCGGGGGGGACCACCTACAATGAG.

The table lists this clone with many counts. From the germline J gene comes the end of the CDR3, since the read stops 3 residues before it. The V and J genes are TRBV5-1 and TRBJ1-4; perhaps TRBD1 as D (5 bases). The V gene lost 0 bases and the J gene lost 5 bases, with 8 bases spanning the gap. Germline values: CDR1 SGHRS, CDR2 YFSETQ. The CDR3 is made up of 14 amino acids. The CDR3 DNA, read in part, is TGCGCCAGCAGCTTGGGGTCAGGGAATGAAAAA. This gives the protein CASSLGSGNEK. The CDR3, in full, reads CASSLGSGNEKLFF.

This clone turned up a few times. The junction differs from germline at one of its ends, possibly a read error. The read is 3 residues too short to cover the CDR3 end, so that end is filled in from the germline J gene. V is TRBV7-9 and J is TRBJ2-7; D is uncertain. This CDR3 comprises 13 residues. In germline, CDR1 is SEHNR, CDR2 FQNEAQ (reference sequence). Incomplete CDR3 DNA: TGTTCCAGCAGGCCAACTGGTACCTACGAG. Protein: CSSRPTGTYE. The full CDR3 sequence reads CSSRPTGTYEQYF. Full variable domain (missing parts from reference TRBV7-9 and TRBJ2-7): DTGVSQNPRHKITKRGQNVTFRCDPISEHNRLYWYRQTLGQGPEFLTYFQNEAQLEKSRLLSDRFSAERPKGSFSTLEIQRTEQGDSAMYLCSSRPTGTYEQYFGPGTRLTVT.

Ten or more counts support this clone. Read coverage stops 3 residues before the CDR3 terminus; the germline J gene supplies the remainder. V gene TRBV7-2 combines with J gene TRBJ2-7; 7 nucleotides agree with TRBD1. The ends lost 6 bases at V and 6 bases at J; junction bases unmatched: 8. CDR3 length: 13 amino acids. CDR1 is SGHTA and CDR2 is FQGNSA in the germline V gene. CDR3 region: CASRGGLPSEQYF. CDR3 DNA, as far as it was read: TGTGCCAGCAGAGGGGGCCTTCCGAGCGAG. The entire variable domain, with the rest obtained from reference TRBV7-2 and TRBJ2-7, is as follows: GAGVSQSPSNKVTEKGKDVELRCDPISGHTALYWYRQSLGQGLEFLIYFQGNSAPDKSGLPSDRFSAERTGGSVSTLTIQRTQQEDSAVYLCASRGGLPSEQYFGPGTRLTVT.

This clone turned up a few times. The read finishes 3 residues shy of the CDR3 end, and the germline J gene is used to complete it. The chain recombines TRBV7-8 with TRBJ1-3; D unresolved. CDR1 is SGHVS, CDR2 FQNEAQ, per germline. This CDR3 has 15 residues. This CDR3 reads CASSLDSSLRRTIYF. The covered CDR3 bases are TGTGCCAGCAGCTTAGATTCTTCCTTAAGAAGGACC. The full variable domain, with the rest looked up from reference TRBV7-8 and TRBJ1-3, is GAGVSQSPRYKVAKRGQDVALRCDPISGHVSLFWYQQALGQGPEFLTYFQNEAQLDKSGLPSDRFFAERPEGSVSTLKIQRTQQEDSAVYLCASSLDSSLRRTIYFGEGSWLTVV.

The sample holds a few counts of this clone. The CDR3 protein is CASSLGSQGARTGELFF. The covered CDR3 bases are TGTGCCAGCAGCTTAGGTTCACAGGGGGCGAGAACCGGGGAG. J is TRBJ2-2 and V is TRBV7-8; the match to TRBD1 covers 9 bases. The sequenced fragment ends 3 residues before the CDR3 boundary, so the rest is inferred from the germline J gene. This CDR3 spans 17 amino acids. V was clipped by 1 base and J by 5 bases; unmatched bases: 8. The germline CDR1 and CDR2 sequences are SGHVS and FQNEAQ.

This clone showed up many times. The read comes to an end 3 residues before the CDR3 does, leaving the germline J gene to fill in the end. This sequence joins TRBV5-6 and TRBJ1-2, with D unclear. Between the trimmed V and J ends, which lost 1 base and 7 bases, there was a span of 14 bases. This CDR3 has 14 residues. Germline CDR1 and CDR2: SGHDT and YYEEEE. Incomplete CDR3 DNA: TGTGCCAGCAGCTTGAGGACTTCTACCCGTGGC. Amino acid sequence: CASSLRTSTRG. The whole CDR3 sequence is CASSLRTSTRGYTF.

This clone turned up a few times. The CDR3 extends 3 residues past the end of the read, so its final part is completed from the germline J gene. The genes are TRBV30 and TRBJ2-1, with TRBD2 matching over 9 bases. This CDR3 comprises 14 residues. CDR1 and CDR2 from the germline V gene are GTSNPN and SVGIG (reference sequence). Trimming removed 0 bases from V and 8 bases from J; junction bases left unmatched: 5. This chain's CDR3 is CAWSVAGGGYEQFF. The sequenced CDR3 bases are TGTGCCTGGAGTGTAGCGGGGGGAGGATATGAG.

Ten or more counts support this clone. The read stops 3 residues short of the end of the CDR3; the missing end is completed from the germline J gene. This chain uses TRBV20-1 with TRBJ2-5; TRBD2 matches at 7 bases. CDR1 and CDR2 from the germline V gene are DFQATT and SNEGSKA (reference sequence). V lost 6 bases and J lost 4; bases outside the gene matches: 5. CDR3 size: 12 residues. The CDR3 DNA, read in part, is TGCAGTGCCCTGGGGGGGGGAGAGACC. Translation: CSALGGGET. The entire CDR3 is CSALGGGETQYF.

This clone was observed a few times. The read terminates 3 residues before the CDR3 end, so the remaining end is supplied by the germline J gene. The gene calls are TRBV6-2 or TRBV6-3 and TRBJ2-3; weak D call: TRBD1 (6 bases). V was cut by 2 bases and J by 5 bases, with 11 bases left in between. CDR1 and CDR2 (germline): MNHEY, SVGEGT. There are 14 residues in the CDR3. The CDR3 is CASSYVGGQDTQYF. CDR3 bases read: TGTGCCAGCAGTTACGTAGGGGGTCAAGATACG.

This clone was observed a few times. The read ends 3 residues shy of where the CDR3 ends; the end is completed using the germline J gene. The gene calls are TRBV18 and TRBJ1-2; 9 bases match TRBD1. The CDR3 consists of 15 residues. Germline assignment: CDR1 KGHSH and CDR2 LQKENI. Trimming cost V 6 bases and J 3 bases; bases outside gene matches: 8. Here the CDR3 reads CASSQQGAPHYGYTF. Incomplete CDR3 DNA: TGTGCCAGCTCTCAACAGGGGGCGCCTCACTATGGC.

At least ten counts were recorded for this clone. CDR3 region: CAISEPGTGGFGYGYTF. The covered CDR3 bases are TGTGCCATCAGTGAGCCCGGGACAGGGGGCTTCGGCTATGGC. The rearrangement links TRBV10-3 to TRBJ1-2; TRBD1 aligns across 12 bases. The read terminates 3 residues before the CDR3 end, so the remaining end is supplied by the germline J gene. Germline CDR1 ENHRY, CDR2 SYGVKD. With V trimmed by 2 bases and J by 4 bases, 8 bases remained unmatched. The CDR3 length is 17 residues.

This clone was seen a handful of times. The read terminates 3 residues before the CDR3 end, so the remaining end is supplied by the germline J gene. Other DNA variants within this sample encode the same CDR3. The genes are TRBV30 and TRBJ1-4; 7 bases fit TRBD1. The germline V gene has CDR1 GTSNPN and CDR2 SVGIG (reference sequence). The CDR3 is made up of 15 amino acids. Trimming took 1 base from V and 5 from J; bases not matched to a gene: 7. The CDR3 here is CAWSEHRGANEKLFF. Incomplete CDR3 DNA: TGTGCCTGGAGTGAGCACAGGGGTGCGAATGAAAAA.

Regarding this clone: The CDR3 end falls 3 residues outside the read, so it is completed with the germline J gene. This chain links TRBV6-2 or TRBV6-3 with TRBJ2-1; TRBD2 matches at 14 bases. Trimming cost V 5 bases and J 9 bases; bases outside gene matches: 6. CDR1 MNHEY and CDR2 SVGEGT come from the germline V gene. CDR3 length: 15 amino acids. The covered CDR3 bases are TGTGCCAGCAGTCGGACTAGCGGGGGGCGGGGTGAG. It codes for CASSRTSGGRGE. The whole CDR3 sequence is CASSRTSGGRGEQFF.

For this clone: Read sequence stops 3 residues before the CDR3 end, and the germline J gene provides the missing end. The same CDR3 is also encoded by other DNA sequences in this sample. The rearrangement uses TRBV2 and TRBJ2-3; D unresolved. Trimming removed 7 bases at V and 4 bases at J, with 15 bases between. Germline V gives CDR1 SNHLY, CDR2 FYNNEI. This CDR3 is built from 14 residues. CDR3 DNA (partial): TGTGCCAGCACCCCCTTTTCGGGTGCAGATACG. Encoded protein: CASTPFSGADT. The CDR3 in full is CASTPFSGADTQYF. The whole variable domain, filled in from reference TRBV2 and TRBJ2-3, reads EPEVTQTPSHQVTQMGQEVILRCVPISNHLYFYWYRQILGQKVEFLVSFYNNEISEKSEIFDDQFSVERPDGSNFTLKIRSTKLEDSAMYFCASTPFSGADTQYFGPGTRLTVL.

Only a few counts were recorded for this clone. A read error may account for a junction end that differs from germline. The read is 3 residues too short to cover the CDR3 end, so that end is filled in from the germline J gene. The V and J genes are TRBV7-7 and TRBJ2-1, with D perhaps given as TRBD1 or TRBD2 (5 bases each). Germline lookup yields CDR1 SSHAT and CDR2 FNYEAQ (reference sequence). CDR3 size: 14 residues. Partial CDR3 DNA: TGTGCTAGCAGCTTATCAGGGAGCTACAATGAG. Its translation is CASSLSGSYNE. The entire CDR3 protein reads CASSLSGSYNEQFF.

CDR3 in amino acids: CASGVTGGGETQYF. The CDR3 DNA, read in part, is TGTGCCAGTGGGGTGACAGGGGGCGGAGAGACC. This chain joins TRBV19 and TRBJ2-5; TRBD1 matches at 10 bases. Read data end 3 residues before the CDR3 end; the end is taken from the germline J gene. The CDR3 consists of 14 residues. V trimming: 8 bases; J trimming: 4 bases; junction bases outside the gene matches: 7. CDR1 is LNHDA and CDR2 is SQIVND in the germline V gene (reference sequence).

This clone was seen a few times. Read data end 3 residues before the CDR3 end; the end is taken from the germline J gene. The J gene is TRBJ2-3, the V gene TRBV6-2 or TRBV6-3, with a tentative D call TRBD2 (5 bases). CDR1 is MNHEY, CDR2 SVGEGT, per germline. The V end was cut by 6 bases, the J end by 2 bases, with 18 bases between. This CDR3 is built from 16 residues. The DNA read from the CDR3 is TGTGCCAGCAGCCAAGGACTTCCTCCTAACACAGATACG. Its protein product is CASSQGLPPNTDT. The whole CDR3 sequence reads CASSQGLPPNTDTQYF.

With respect to this clone: The DNA ends 3 residues before the CDR3 does, and the rest of the CDR3 is filled in from the germline J gene. The rearrangement uses TRBV19 and TRBJ1-5, with 7 bases fitting TRBD1. J lost 3 bases, V lost 5 bases, and 7 bases had no gene match. The CDR3 is 15 residues long. Germline CDR1 is LNHDA and CDR2 is SQIVND (reference sequence). The CDR3 bases that were read are TGTGCCAGTAGTGTCGGACAGGTAGACAATCAGCCC. It yields the protein CASSVGQVDNQP. Given in full, the CDR3 is CASSVGQVDNQPQHF.

Details on this clone: The read gets to within 3 residues of the CDR3 end, and the germline J gene fills in the rest. The rearrangement links TRBV7-2 to TRBJ2-1; 10 bases agree with TRBD2. This CDR3 has 15 residues. Trimming took 5 bases from V and 5 from J; bases not matched to a gene: 6. Germline V gives CDR1 SGHTA, CDR2 FQGNSA. The part of the CDR3 DNA that was read is TGTGCCAGCAGCCCCGGGACTAGCGCCCACAATGAG. Encoded protein: CASSPGTSAHNE. Given in full, the CDR3 is CASSPGTSAHNEQFF.

Note on this clone: The read gets to within 3 residues of the CDR3 end, and the germline J gene fills in the rest. The chain is built from TRBV7-6 and TRBJ1-2; D gene unclear. The CDR3 totals 15 residues. The ends were cut back, 2 bases at V and 6 bases at J, with 16 bases in the middle. Germline assignment: CDR1 SGHVS and CDR2 FNYEAQ. The CDR3 is CASSLNDRRVDGYTF. CDR3 DNA, as far as it was read: TGTGCCAGCAGCTTAAATGACCGGAGGGTAGATGGC.

This clone has a handful of counts. Sequencing ends 3 residues short of the CDR3 end; the germline J gene provides the rest. The chain is built from TRBV19 and TRBJ2-3; TRBD1 might be the D (7 bases). CDR3 length equals 15 residues. Germline assignment: CDR1 LNHDA and CDR2 SQIVND (reference sequence). The V end lost 8 bases, the J end lost 2 bases, and 17 bases lay between the germline ends. CDR3: CASEKQGGHTDTQYF. Incomplete CDR3 DNA: TGTGCCAGTGAGAAGCAGGGGGGCCACACAGATACG.

This clone was picked up a small number of times. From the germline J gene comes the end of the CDR3, since the read stops 3 residues before it. The chain is built from TRBV7-9 and TRBJ2-7, with 8 bases matching TRBD1. From germline, CDR1 is SEHNR and CDR2 FQNEAQ (reference sequence). The V gene end was trimmed by 5 bases and the J gene end by 6 bases; junction bases not matched to a gene: 6. This CDR3 spans 13 amino acids. The sequenced part of the CDR3 DNA is TGTGCCAGCAGCCTCCACGGACAGGGCGAG. Its protein product is CASSLHGQGE. In full, the CDR3 reads CASSLHGQGEQYF.

This clone was observed many times. The read ends 3 residues early relative to the CDR3; the germline J gene fills the gap. The V and J genes are TRBV7-2 and TRBJ1-6; 7 nucleotides agree with TRBD1. Per germline, CDR1 SGHTA and CDR2 FQGNSA. This CDR3 contains 13 residues. The J segment lost 8 bases and the V segment lost 11 bases, leaving 9 bases of the junction unmatched. The CDR3 protein is CASKGAMDSPLHF. CDR3 DNA (partial): TGTGCCTCGAAGGGGGCGATGGATTCACCC.